This TCR beta chain emerged from a study of cytomegalovirus exposure and HLA in healthy donors. Study overall: Previous work identified some 120 million unique TCR beta sequences from about 200 million T cells. General observations from the study: Sequencing depth roughly uniform across donors was assumed in presence/absence analyses. Indistinguishable V segments, including TRBV6-2 and TRBV6-3, were excluded. V- and J-gene trimming in TCR beta was tied to a missense DCLRE1C variant by an analysis performed later.

With regard to this clone: Its antigen is unknown.

A multiplex PCR was run with 60 Vbeta primers and 13 Jbeta primers. Assay: immunoSEQ multiplex PCR; the TCRdb copy retains only in-frame clones and omits some. Among about 130,000 clones listed, over 80% were seen once. There are 13 residues in the CDR3. V was cut by 3 bases and J by 6 bases, with 12 bases left in between. Germline-derived CDR1 and CDR2 are GTSNPN and SVGIG (reference sequence). The sequence was collected from a man in his forties or fifties in good health and CMV-seronegative. The sample was PBMCs. The chain recombines TRBV30 with TRBJ1-5, with D hard to call. CDR3 protein: CAWSEIGSQPQHF. In DNA, the CDR3 is TGTGCCTGGAGCGAAATTGGCAGTCAGCCCCAGCATTTT.